This T cell receptor beta chain was observed in a study of cytomegalovirus exposure and HLA in healthy donors. General study points: Later analysis placed DRB1 highest and HLA-C lowest in TCR association rates, which differed by HLA locus. In an earlier analysis, about 87% or about 30%: the productive usage of most TCR beta V segments. Later examination showed HLA-associated TCR beta chains had greater clonal expansion than equally common others.

The PCR made use of 60 Vbeta and 13 Jbeta primers. Method: immunoSEQ multiplex PCR; TCRdb's copy keeps in-frame clones and lacks some. This table has 70,000 or so clones, around 87% appearing once. The CDR3 totals 12 residues. Trimming left V 0 bases short and J 10 bases short, with 10 bases between. Germline lookup yields CDR1 SGHRS and CDR2 YFSETQ. In regard to this clone: Antigen specificity is unknown.

The sequence was collected from a woman aged 25 to 45 in good health and CMV-seropositive. Sequencing was carried out using PBMCs. The rearrangement joins TRBV5-1 to TRBJ1-2; a weak D match, TRBD1 (5 bases). CDR3 bases: TGCGCCAGCAGCTTGGTGGGGGGGGACTACACCTTC. This encodes CASSLVGGDYTF.